Here is one T cell receptor (beta chain) with its context. Its target is not known. cDNA prepared by RNA extraction and subsequent reverse transcription served as the template for sequencing. TCRdb keeps only in-frame clones here, not all; method: immunoSEQ multiplex PCR. The sample holds about 120,000 clones, around 54% seen once. Treatment specified: oral pan-JAK inhibitor, 5-10 mg twice daily. Sampling of alopecia areata patients yielded lesional scalp punch biopsies as well as peripheral blood. The sample originates from a study of CD8+ T cells in alopecia areata. As for the study in general: Once tofacitinib had been taken for 6 to 18 months, 6 months off drug followed. Study results and caveats: Many expanded lesional clones persisted in scalp and blood during tofacitinib treatment.

The CDR3 consists of 13 residues. From germline, CDR1 is SEHNR and CDR2 FQNEAQ (reference sequence). The ends lost 5 bases at V and 8 bases at J; junction bases unmatched: 8. The J gene is TRBJ1-2, the V gene TRBV7-9, with 7 positions matching TRBD1. The sample in question was CD4+ T cells sorted from blood, obtained at week 24, from a patient treated with tofacitinib. The sequence derives from a human donor with alopecia areata. CDR3 region: CASSPDRAGGYTF. The CDR3 nucleotides read TGTGCCAGCAGCCCTGACAGGGCGGGCGGCTACACCTTC.